A selection of T cell receptor beta chains follows, all from one sample in a study of spatial heterogeneity in lung cancer. MiXCR, applied by TCRdb to the 5' RACE reads, yields one record per CDR3 protein. Of around 48,000 distinct CDR3 sequences listed, approximately 5.3% are singletons. Material: PBMCs, obtained at surgery. Receptor source: a male donor with early-stage non-small cell lung cancer. CDR3s include the opening cysteine and the closing phenylalanine or tryptophan. The D gene is left open where the match is weak. Size tells how often a clone was seen (once, few, many) or the class of an expanded clone, and some rows leave it out.

CDR3 protein: CASSSTGLNTEAFF; clone size: many; J gene: TRBJ1-1; D gene: TRBD1; V gene: TRBV12-3/TRBV12-4
CDR3 protein: CASSRSGTEQFF; clone size: many; J gene: TRBJ2-1; D gene: -; V gene: TRBV4-1
CDR3 protein: CASTSVAATETQYF; clone size: many; J gene: TRBJ2-5; D gene: -; V gene: TRBV6-5
CDR3 protein: CASSQEGGSSYEQYF; clone size: many; J gene: TRBJ2-7; D gene: -; V gene: TRBV4-3
CDR3 protein: CASSNAGTGKVDGYTF; clone size: many; J gene: TRBJ1-2; D gene: TRBD1; V gene: TRBV2
CDR3 protein: CASSLRFADTQYF; clone size: -; J gene: TRBJ2-3; D gene: -; V gene: TRBV12-3/TRBV12-4
CDR3 protein: CASSVATRVNEQFF; clone size: many; J gene: TRBJ2-1; D gene: -; V gene: TRBV9
CDR3 protein: CASSLAGGGSYEQYF; clone size: many; J gene: TRBJ2-7; D gene: -; V gene: TRBV7-6
CDR3 protein: CASSPGRNQETQYF; clone size: -; J gene: TRBJ2-5; D gene: -; V gene: TRBV18
CDR3 protein: CASRLVSSTYEQYF; clone size: many; J gene: TRBJ2-7; D gene: -; V gene: TRBV11-2
CDR3 protein: CASVNSVNTGELFF; clone size: many; J gene: TRBJ2-2; D gene: -; V gene: TRBV25-1
CDR3 protein: CSATRQASEAFF; clone size: many; J gene: TRBJ1-1; D gene: -; V gene: TRBV20-1
CDR3 protein: CAISDFPPGGTDTQYF; clone size: many; J gene: TRBJ2-3; D gene: -; V gene: TRBV10-3
CDR3 protein: CASSTITTGADNSPLHF; clone size: many; J gene: TRBJ1-6; D gene: TRBD1; V gene: TRBV28
CDR3 protein: CSASRLAGYNEQFF; clone size: many; J gene: TRBJ2-1; D gene: TRBD2; V gene: TRBV20-1
CDR3 protein: CSARGSIAASQTQYF; clone size: many; J gene: TRBJ2-5; D gene: -; V gene: TRBV20-1
CDR3 protein: CASSPRDRGGGYTF; clone size: many; J gene: TRBJ1-2; D gene: TRBD1; V gene: TRBV3-1
CDR3 protein: CAWSGTGIDGYTF; clone size: many; J gene: TRBJ1-2; D gene: TRBD1; V gene: TRBV30
CDR3 protein: CASSRRTSGSLSSTDTQYF; clone size: many; J gene: TRBJ2-3; D gene: TRBD2; V gene: TRBV11-3
CDR3 protein: CSLSGSSYNEQFF; clone size: many; J gene: TRBJ2-1; D gene: -; V gene: TRBV29-1
CDR3 protein: CASSRGQENYGYTF; clone size: many; J gene: TRBJ1-2; D gene: TRBD1; V gene: TRBV7-8
CDR3 protein: CSVRLAGVDSNTGELFF; clone size: many; J gene: TRBJ2-2; D gene: TRBD2; V gene: TRBV29-1